These 30 T cell receptor beta chains share one sample of origin, sequenced in a study of blood T cell repertoires in COVID-19. The assay was immunoSEQ multiplex PCR, and TCRdb's table has in-frame clones only and misses some. The sample lists roughly 230,000 clones, approximately 89% seen once, with around 4.6% in the top ten. The sequenced sample was peripheral blood. Every receptor here comes from a woman in her 40s who had recovered from COVID-19.

CDR3 bases: TGTGCCAGCAGCCTCGACAGGGAAGGATCCAATGAGCAGTTCTTC. This translates into CASSLDREGSNEQFF. The chain links TRBV14 to TRBJ2-1; 7 bases line up with TRBD1. CDR3 length: 15 residues. J lost 6 bases, V lost 4 bases, and 9 bases had no gene match. Germline V gives CDR1 SGHDN, CDR2 FVKESK.

The rearrangement joins TRBV11-2 to TRBJ2-1, with no clear D. Trimming pared 0 bases from V and 3 bases from J, leaving 6 bases between. This CDR3 has 14 amino acids. The germline V gene encodes CDR1 SGHAT and CDR2 FQNNGV. The CDR3 DNA is TGTGCCAGCAGCTTAGATACCGGCTACAATGAGCAGTTCTTC. Amino acid sequence: CASSLDTGYNEQFF.

The J gene is TRBJ2-7, the V gene TRBV6-5, with 8 bases aligning to TRBD1. Per the germline V gene, CDR1 is MNHEY and CDR2 is SVGAGI. This CDR3 region has 15 residues. With V trimmed by 11 bases and J by 4 bases, 16 bases remained unmatched. This chain's CDR3 is CASTGFRDRNYEQYF. CDR3 coding DNA: TGTGCCTCAACTGGATTCCGGGACAGGAATTACGAGCAGTACTTC.

This rearrangement joins TRBV24-1 to TRBJ2-7; D might be TRBD1 (6 bases). Trimming stripped 9 bases from V and 2 bases from J, with 13 bases between. Germline CDR1 KGHDR, CDR2 SFDVKD. This CDR3 contains 13 residues. CDR3 residues: CATSGTGTYEQYF. The CDR3 DNA reads as TGTGCCACCTCCGGTACAGGGACCTACGAGCAGTACTTC.

V and J are TRBV12-3 or TRBV12-4 and TRBJ1-1; D is unresolved. The length of the CDR3 is 13 residues. The V end lost 1 base, the J end lost 5 bases, and 8 bases lay between the germline ends. The DNA for the CDR3 is TGTGCCAGCAGTTTAGGAGGGAAGACTGAAGCTTTCTTT. It is translated as CASSLGGKTEAFF.

The chain employs TRBV7-9 and TRBJ1-1, with D unresolved. The CDR3 consists of 13 residues. Germline lookup yields CDR1 SEHNR and CDR2 FQNEAQ (reference sequence). The V gene lost 6 bases and the J gene lost 6 bases, with 14 bases spanning the gap. The CDR3, as DNA: TGTGCCAGCAGATCTGGCACGTCAGCTGAAGCTTTCTTT. Amino acids: CASRSGTSAEAFF.

This clone has more than one count but fewer than ten. This rearrangement joins TRBV4-1 to TRBJ1-1; no clear D gene. Trimming stripped 0 bases from V and 4 bases from J, with 9 bases between. The CDR3 spans 14 residues. CDR1 MGHRA and CDR2 YSYEKL come from the germline V gene. The CDR3: CASSQDLWLTEAFF. For the CDR3, the DNA is TGCGCCAGCAGCCAAGATCTTTGGCTCACTGAAGCTTTCTTT.

V usage is TRBV11-2 and J usage is TRBJ2-7; D perhaps matches TRBD1 (6 bases). The CDR3 loop spans 16 amino acids. V dropped 4 bases and J dropped 3 bases, with 19 bases sitting between them. Germline CDR1 and CDR2: SGHAT and FQNNGV. The CDR3 is CASSSAADWDNYEQYV. Here the CDR3 DNA reads TGTGCCAGCAGCTCAGCGGCGGATTGGGACAACTACGAGCAGTACGTC.

The chain combines TRBV5-4 with TRBJ1-6; 9 positions agree with TRBD1. Germline V gives CDR1 SGHNT, CDR2 YYREEE (reference sequence). V lost 2 bases to trimming and J lost 9 bases; unmatched junction nucleotides: 6. There are 15 residues in the CDR3. The CDR3 DNA reads TGTGCCAGCAGCTTCGGACAGGGGTCTTCTTCACCCCTCCACTTT. Amino acid sequence: CASSFGQGSSSPLHF.

In this sample, this clone turned up once. The gene calls are TRBV5-6 and TRBJ2-3, with 10 bases fitting TRBD2. V shed 0 bases, J shed 7 bases, and the junction held 8 bases outside the gene matches. The CDR3 runs 16 residues. From germline, CDR1 is SGHDT and CDR2 YYEEEE. CDR3 protein: CASSLGGLAGAYTQYF. CDR3 in DNA: TGTGCCAGCAGCTTGGGAGGCCTAGCGGGGGCTTATACGCAGTATTTT.

The chain has TRBV6-9 and TRBJ2-5; D gene uncertain. V lost 3 bases and J 1 base, leaving 9 bases between the germline ends. The CDR3 sequence is 14 residues long. Germline V gene data show CDR1 as MNHGY and CDR2 as SVAAGI. This CDR3 reads CASSYGGSQETQYF. The CDR3 DNA sequence: TGTGCCAGCAGTTACGGCGGCAGCCAAGAGACCCAGTACTTC.

The chain uses TRBV5-4 and TRBJ1-1; D uncertain. V was cut by 5 bases and J by 6 bases, with 11 bases left in between. This CDR3 spans 12 amino acids. The V gene's germline CDR1 is SGHNT and CDR2 YYREEE (reference sequence). The CDR3 region has the DNA TGTGCCAGCAGTGTCTTGGCGGCTGAAGCTTTCTTT. Its protein product is CASSVLAAEAFF. Using reference TRBV5-4 and TRBJ1-1 for the parts outside the CDR3, the full variable domain is ETGVTQSPTHLIKTRGQQVTLRCSSQSGHNTVSWYQQALGQGPQFIFQYYREEENGRGNFPPRFSGLQFPNYSSELNVNALELDDSALYLCASSVLAAEAFFGQGTRLTVV.

This clone was detected once. This chain uses TRBV3-1 (or the pseudogene TRBV3-2) with TRBJ2-7; 8 positions match TRBD1. Per the germline V gene, CDR1 is LGHDT and CDR2 is YNNKEL (reference sequence). The CDR3 length is 13 residues. Unmatched junction bases numbered 1, after V lost 2 bases and J lost 4 bases. The CDR3 bases are TGTGCCAGCAGCCAACAGGGGGCTTACGAGCAGTACTTC. It is translated as CASSQQGAYEQYF.

The DNA for the CDR3 is TGTGCCAGCAGCGTAGTACGAGCGGGAGGAACCACGAACACCGGGGAGCTGTTTTTT. Amino acids: CASSVVRAGGTTNTGELFF. The rearrangement uses TRBV9 and TRBJ2-2, with 9 bases lining up with TRBD2. The length of the CDR3 is 19 residues. V dropped 0 bases and J dropped 0; count of bases not matched to a gene: 9. Germline-derived CDR1 and CDR2 are SGDLS and YYNGEE.

The chain recombines TRBV19 with TRBJ1-1; no clear D. From germline, CDR1 is LNHDA and CDR2 SQIVND (reference sequence). This CDR3 has 15 amino acids. With 1 base removed from V and 0 bases from J, the gap between germline ends came to 9 bases. CDR3 protein: CASSIVGRMNTEAFF. For the CDR3, the DNA is TGTGCCAGTAGTATAGTTGGCAGAATGAACACTGAAGCTTTCTTT. Looking up the rest from reference TRBV19 and TRBJ1-1 gives the full variable domain: DGGITQSPKYLFRKEGQNVTLSCEQNLNHDAMYWYRQDPGQGLRLIYYSQIVNDFQKGDIAEGYSVSREKKESFPLTVTSAQKNPTAFYLCASSIVGRMNTEAFFGQGTRLTVV.

The CDR3 nucleotides are TGTGCCAGCAGCCAGACAGACAGTGTCTACGAGCAGTACTTC. Amino acid sequence: CASSQTDSVYEQYF. The chain is built from TRBV3-1 (or the pseudogene TRBV3-2) and TRBJ2-7; tentative D call: TRBD1 (5 bases). The CDR3 totals 14 residues. Per the germline V gene, CDR1 is LGHDT and CDR2 is YNNKEL (reference sequence). The ends were cut back, 3 bases at V and 3 bases at J, with 12 bases in the middle.

The chain employs TRBV11-3 and TRBJ2-1; 12 bases map to TRBD1. With 2 bases clipped from V and 7 bases from J, the junction kept 3 bases outside the gene matches. CDR3 length: 15 residues. From germline, CDR1 is SGHNT and CDR2 YENEEA. The CDR3 nucleotides are TGTGCCAGCAGCTTATGGGACAGGGGGCATAATGAGCAGTTCTTC. Its protein product is CASSLWDRGHNEQFF.

The chain joins TRBV27 to TRBJ1-5, with D perhaps TRBD1 (6 bases). The CDR3 length is 15 residues. The V gene lost 5 bases and the J gene lost 4 bases, with 15 bases spanning the gap. From germline, CDR1 is MNHEY and CDR2 SMNVEV (reference sequence). CDR3 protein: CASSPQGGFNQPQHF. For the CDR3, the DNA is TGTGCCAGCAGTCCACAGGGCGGATTTAATCAGCCCCAGCATTTT.

The chain carries TRBV6-5 and TRBJ2-7, with TRBD2 matching over 10 bases. Unmatched junction bases numbered 6, after V lost 4 bases and J lost 6 bases. The CDR3 extends over 14 amino acids. Germline V gene sequence: CDR1 MNHEY, CDR2 SVGAGI. CDR3 in amino acids: CASSSPRTSGEQYV. The CDR3 region has the DNA TGTGCCAGCAGTTCCCCCCGGACTAGCGGCGAGCAGTACGTC.

The chain joins TRBV30 to TRBJ1-4; 8 bases map to TRBD1. V trimming: 3 bases; J trimming: 5 bases; junction bases outside the gene matches: 8. The CDR3 sequence is 15 residues long. The germline V gene encodes CDR1 GTSNPN and CDR2 SVGIG (reference sequence). The CDR3 DNA follows: TGTGCCTGGAGCCTTGGGGACAGGCTAAATGAAAAACTGTTTTTT. Its protein product is CAWSLGDRLNEKLFF. The full variable domain, its missing parts supplied by reference TRBV30 and TRBJ1-4, is SQTIHQWPATLVQPVGSPLSLECTVEGTSNPNLYWYRQAAGRGLQLLFYSVGIGQISSEVPQNLSASRPQDRQFILSSKKLLLSDSGFYLCAWSLGDRLNEKLFFGSGTQLSVL.

This chain joins TRBV5-1 and TRBJ2-6; D remains ambiguous. The CDR3 covers 16 residues. CDR1 and CDR2 from the germline V gene are SGHRS and YFSETQ. The V end lost 0 bases, the J end lost 0 bases, and 7 bases lay between the germline ends. CDR3 amino acids: CASSLVFRSGANVLTF. CDR3 coding DNA: TGCGCCAGCAGCTTGGTCTTCCGCTCTGGGGCCAACGTCCTGACTTTC.

The count of this clone is one. The rearrangement joins TRBV28 to TRBJ2-1; 13 bases map to TRBD2. CDR3 size: 14 residues. The V gene's germline CDR1 is MDHEN and CDR2 SYDVKM. With 8 bases clipped from V and 5 bases from J, the junction kept 3 bases outside the gene matches. This CDR3 reads CASQGTSGDNEQFF. The CDR3 bases are TGTGCCAGCCAAGGGACTAGCGGGGACAATGAGCAGTTCTTC.

The chain combines TRBV19 with TRBJ2-1, with 7 positions matching TRBD2. The CDR3 has 12 residues. CDR1 is LNHDA, CDR2 SQIVND, per germline (reference sequence). V shed 6 bases, J shed 10 bases, and the junction held 6 bases outside the gene matches. CDR3 sequence: CASRPEAGEQFF. The CDR3 DNA is TGTGCCAGTAGGCCCGAAGCGGGAGAGCAGTTCTTC.

This sequence joins TRBV4-1 and TRBJ1-2, with no clear D. CDR3 size: 15 residues. The germline V and J ends were trimmed by 2 bases and 8 bases, with 18 bases remaining between them. The germline V gene has CDR1 MGHRA and CDR2 YSYEKL. The chain's CDR3 is CASSQRDQEPIGYTF. DNA for the CDR3: TGCGCCAGCAGCCAAAGAGACCAGGAACCCATCGGCTACACCTTC.

Here the CDR3 DNA reads TGTGCCAGCAGCTCAGTCCCCGGGGACAGGGGTAATTCACCCCTCCACTTT. It codes for CASSSVPGDRGNSPLHF. The chain carries TRBV7-8 and TRBJ1-6, with TRBD1 identical over 10 bases. Germline V gene sequence: CDR1 SGHVS, CDR2 FQNEAQ. V shed 4 bases and J 6 bases; nucleotides not matched to a gene: 9. This CDR3 spans 17 amino acids. The complete variable domain, with remaining parts taken from reference TRBV7-8 and TRBJ1-6, reads GAGVSQSPRYKVAKRGQDVALRCDPISGHVSLFWYQQALGQGPEFLTYFQNEAQLDKSGLPSDRFFAERPEGSVSTLKIQRTQQEDSAVYLCASSSVPGDRGNSPLHFGNGTRLTVT.

A single count supports this clone. This rearrangement joins TRBV27 to TRBJ2-2, with D unclear. CDR1 MNHEY and CDR2 SMNVEV come from the germline V gene (reference sequence). Trimming cost V 1 base and J 6 bases, with 6 bases left between them. The CDR3 is 13 residues long. The CDR3 DNA reads TGTGCCAGCAGTTTATTTGGAGCCGGGGAGCTGTTTTTT. Translated: CASSLFGAGELFF.

This chain joins TRBV27 and TRBJ1-6; D is unresolved. V lost 1 base to trimming and J lost 7 bases, with 5 bases between them. The germline CDR1 and CDR2 sequences are MNHEY and SMNVEV (reference sequence). This CDR3 is 13 amino acids long. CDR3 region: CASSLFQNSPLHF. For the CDR3, the DNA is TGTGCCAGCAGTTTATTCCAGAATTCACCCCTCCACTTT.

The rearrangement links TRBV3-1 (or the pseudogene TRBV3-2) to TRBJ2-5, with a weak D call TRBD2 (5 bases). V lost 1 base and J 2 bases, leaving 8 bases between the germline ends. The CDR3 runs 14 residues. Looked up from germline, CDR1 is LGHDT and CDR2 is YNNKEL (reference sequence). This chain's CDR3 is CASSQAGLQETQYF. The CDR3 DNA is TGTGCCAGCAGCCAAGCCGGACTGCAAGAGACCCAGTACTTC.

The chain joins TRBV21-1 to TRBJ1-1. TRBV21-1 is annotated as a pseudogene. This CDR3 comprises 15 residues. In nucleotides, the CDR3 is TGTGCCAGCAGCAAACGGGGAAGAAAGAACACTGAAGCTTTCTTT. Translation gives CASSKRGRKNTEAFF.

V usage is TRBV11-1 and J usage is TRBJ1-1; no clear D gene. Trimming pared 1 base from V and 0 bases from J, leaving 12 bases between. CDR1 is SGHAT, CDR2 FQDESV, per germline (reference sequence). This CDR3 has 16 amino acids. CDR3 sequence: CASSLGSWPVNTEAFF. The CDR3 DNA reads as TGTGCCAGCAGCTTAGGGAGTTGGCCCGTGAACACTGAAGCTTTCTTT.